This T cell receptor (beta chain) was recorded in a study of cytomegalovirus exposure and HLA in healthy donors. Looking at the study overall: A previous analysis identified 117 million unique TCR beta sequences derived from around 200 million T cells. Findings of the study overall: Generally TCR sequences proved uncommon, though certain public TCRs appeared in numerous donors. TCR beta V- and J-gene trimming, according to a later analysis, was linked to a missense DCLRE1C variant.

The CDR3 sequence is 13 residues long. CDR1 and CDR2 (germline): MNHEY, SMNVEV (reference sequence). V was clipped by 5 bases and J by 0 bases, with 7 bases between them. The PCR had 60 Vbeta and 13 Jbeta primers. The protocol was immunoSEQ multiplex PCR, while the TCRdb copy is restricted to in-frame clones and leaves out a portion. The sample contains some 190,000 clones, approximately 73% of which appear only once. Turning to this clone: Its antigen is unknown.

The sequence was obtained from a woman aged 25 to 39 in good health and CMV-seropositive. The chain couples TRBV27 to TRBJ2-5; no clear D gene. The sequencing input was PBMCs. The CDR3 loop reads CASSLQYQETQYF. In DNA form, the CDR3 reads TGTGCCAGCAGTCTACAGTACCAAGAGACCCAGTACTTC.